This T cell receptor (beta chain) is from a study of neoadjuvant nivolumab and ipilimumab in lung cancer. Trimming removed 0 bases from V and 8 bases from J; junction bases left unmatched: 8. CDR3 length: 15 amino acids. Germline CDR1 is SGHNT and CDR2 is YYREEE (reference sequence). Generated by immunoSEQ multiplex PCR, the TCRdb table keeps only in-frame clones and is missing some. Of about 8,100 clones listed, 75% to 85% are singletons. The sample in question was adjacent normal lung tissue, obtained after neoadjuvant nivolumab, alone or with ipilimumab, at or shortly before surgery. The chain is built from TRBV5-4 and TRBJ1-2, with TRBD1 matching 9 bases. The receptor was isolated from an adult with non-small cell lung cancer. CDR3 coding DNA: TGTGCCAGCAGCTTGGCCCACGGGACAGGGTACGGCTACACCTTC. The encoded protein is CASSLAHGTGYGYTF.